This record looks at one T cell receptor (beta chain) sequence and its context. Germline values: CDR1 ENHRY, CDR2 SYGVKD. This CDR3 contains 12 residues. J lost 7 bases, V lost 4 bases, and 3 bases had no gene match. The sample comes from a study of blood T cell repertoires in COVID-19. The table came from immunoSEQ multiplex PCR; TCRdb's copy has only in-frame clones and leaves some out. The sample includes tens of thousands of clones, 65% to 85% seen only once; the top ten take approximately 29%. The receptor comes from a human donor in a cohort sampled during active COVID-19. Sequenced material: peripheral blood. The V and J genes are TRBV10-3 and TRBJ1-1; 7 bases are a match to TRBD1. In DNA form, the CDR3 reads TGTGCCATCAGTGCTAGGGACAGTGAAGCTTTCTTT. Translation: CAISARDSEAFF.